This TCR beta chain was observed in a study of T-cell memory formation after mild COVID-19. Across the study: TCR clusters were largely donor specific. Whole-study results and caveats: In second-wave clones peaking day 37, SARS-CoV-2 specificity remained unconfirmed. The study detected some responding clones in pre-infection memory, suggesting cross-reactive memory joined.

V shed 2 bases and J shed 0 bases, with 9 bases lying between them. The CDR3 contains 15 residues. The germline V gene encodes CDR1 SEHNR and CDR2 FQNEAQ (reference sequence). This clonotype was counted between two and nine times. What it binds is unknown. UMIs and sample barcodes were carried by the TCR alpha and TCR beta cDNA libraries that 5'RACE produced using constant-segment primers. TCRdb processed the 5' RACE reads anew with MiXCR; each CDR3 protein has one entry. The sample has hundreds of thousands of distinct CDR3 sequences, approximately 20% seen once. What was sequenced was PBMCs or a T cell subset sorted from them (not recorded which). The receptor was isolated from an adult woman who had mild COVID-19 (a few samples of this study predate the infection). Cell type and time point are not known. This sequence joins TRBV7-9 and TRBJ2-3; D is possibly TRBD2 (5 bases). As DNA, the CDR3 is TGTGCCAGCAGCTTAACCCCGGGAAGCACAGATACGCAGTATTTT. Amino acids: CASSLTPGSTDTQYF.